The next 30 T cell receptor beta chains were all read from a single sample in a study of blood T cell repertoires in COVID-19 (dated by TCRdb to 2020 to 2022). The library was produced with the immunoSEQ multiplex PCR assay. Held by TCRdb, this immuneACCESS table contains in-frame sequences only and omits some clones. Under half of the omission traces to an unresolved V gene where checked; the cause of the rest is unknown. The table for this sample lists about 240,000 clones; around 85% of them were counted only once. The ten largest clones add up to less than 4% of the sample. Sequencing used PBMCs or T cells enriched from blood (not recorded which). The receptor source for this set is a woman aged 40 to 50 with acute COVID-19.

This chain connects TRBV5-8 to TRBJ2-3; D is unresolved. Germline-derived CDR1 and CDR2 are SGHTS and YDEGEE. The V and J ends lost 2 bases and 2 bases respectively, with 9 bases between them. The CDR3 length is 14 residues. The CDR3 protein is CASSLRQDTDTQYF. CDR3 sequence (DNA): TGTGCCAGCAGCTTAAGGCAGGACACAGATACGCAGTATTTT.

The chain employs TRBV2 and TRBJ1-1; D is unresolved. V lost 3 bases and J 4 bases, leaving 6 bases between the germline ends. This CDR3 region has 12 residues. Germline V gene sequence: CDR1 SNHLY, CDR2 FYNNEI. In DNA form, the CDR3 reads TGTGCCAGCAGTGAGGAGACCACTGAAGCTTTCTTT. Translation: CASSEETTEAFF.

The gene calls are TRBV4-1 and TRBJ1-4; D not certain. The CDR3 length is 16 residues. The V and J ends lost 1 base and 8 bases respectively, with 17 bases between them. Per germline, CDR1 MGHRA and CDR2 YSYEKL. The CDR3 region has the DNA TGCGCCAGCAGCCAAGCATTTACCGGGGTTAGCGAAAAACTGTTTTTT. It yields the protein CASSQAFTGVSEKLFF.

The CDR3 DNA sequence: TGTGCCAGCAGCCTAGGGACTAGCCAATACAATGAGCAGTTCTTC. Its protein product is CASSLGTSQYNEQFF. The chain joins TRBV7-6 to TRBJ2-1; 9 bases are a match to TRBD2. This CDR3 is 15 amino acids long. V was pared by 5 bases and J by 4 bases, with 6 bases of the junction left unmatched. Germline assignment: CDR1 SGHVS and CDR2 FNYEAQ.

The chain recombines TRBV18 with TRBJ2-3; D perhaps matches TRBD2 (6 bases). Per germline, CDR1 KGHSH and CDR2 LQKENI. Trimming removed 0 bases at V and 1 base at J, with 11 bases between. The CDR3 runs 16 residues. CDR3 loop: CASSPPAGIRTDTQYF. The CDR3 DNA is TGTGCCAGCTCACCACCCGCGGGGATCCGCACAGATACGCAGTATTTT.

This chain joins TRBV29-1 and TRBJ2-1, with D possibly being TRBD2 (5 bases). CDR1 is SQVTM and CDR2 is ANQGSEA in the germline V gene. CDR3 length: 14 amino acids. Between the trimmed V and J ends, which lost 5 bases and 6 bases, there was a span of 17 bases. Here the CDR3 DNA reads TGCAGCGTTTTGTCGGGATTAGCTTTCAATGAGCAGTTCTTC. Translated: CSVLSGLAFNEQFF.

The J gene is TRBJ1-5, the V gene TRBV3-1 (or the pseudogene TRBV3-2); TRBD1 is a possible D gene (6 bases). The CDR3 runs 18 residues. V shed 2 bases and J shed 0 bases, with 17 bases lying between them. Per the germline V gene, CDR1 is LGHDT and CDR2 is YNNKEL (reference sequence). The DNA of the CDR3 is TGTGCCAGCAGCCAAAACCCGACAGGCACGGATAGCAATCAGCCCCAGCATTTT. Its protein is CASSQNPTGTDSNQPQHF.

The rearrangement joins TRBV5-6 to TRBJ2-3; 8 nucleotides line up with TRBD1. Germline CDR1 is SGHDT and CDR2 is YYEEEE. Unmatched junction bases numbered 4, after V lost 4 bases and J lost 6 bases. The length of the CDR3 is 13 residues. CDR3 loop: CASSGWTGDTQYF. Written as DNA, the CDR3 is TGTGCCAGCAGCGGATGGACAGGGGATACGCAGTATTTT. The complete variable domain, with remaining parts taken from reference TRBV5-6 and TRBJ2-3, reads DAGVTQSPTHLIKTRGQQVTLRCSPKSGHDTVSWYQQALGQGPQFIFQYYEEEERQRGNFPDRFSGHQFPNYSSELNVNALLLGDSALYLCASSGWTGDTQYFGPGTRLTVL.

The rearrangement uses TRBV12-5 and TRBJ2-7, with D maybe TRBD2 (5 bases). V was pared by 3 bases and J by 6 bases, with 9 bases between. The CDR3 contains 12 residues. In germline, CDR1 is LGHNT, CDR2 FRNRAP. The CDR3 is CASGLGGFEQYF. The CDR3, as DNA: TGTGCTAGTGGTTTAGGCGGGTTCGAGCAGTACTTC.

The chain recombines TRBV7-9 with TRBJ1-1; D not certain. The CDR3 is made up of 14 amino acids. Trimming cost V 2 bases and J 1 base, with 8 bases left between them. The germline CDR1 and CDR2 sequences are SEHNR and FQNEAQ (reference sequence). DNA for the CDR3: TGTGCCAGCAGCTTAAAGGGAGGGAACACTGAAGCTTTCTTT. It specifies CASSLKGGNTEAFF.

A remark on this clone: The same CDR3 is also encoded by other DNA sequences in this sample. The chain links TRBV6-5 to TRBJ1-2; 8 bases are shared with TRBD1. The CDR3 length is 13 residues. The germline CDR1 and CDR2 sequences are MNHEY and SVGAGI. Trimming cost V 5 bases and J 4 bases; bases outside gene matches: 3. Here the CDR3 DNA reads TGTGCCAGCAGTCCAGGGACAGGCTATGGCTACACCTTC. This encodes CASSPGTGYGYTF.

The chain has TRBV19 and TRBJ1-5; D not certain. Germline CDR1 and CDR2: LNHDA and SQIVND (reference sequence). The CDR3 consists of 15 residues. V lost 4 bases and J 1 base, leaving 11 bases between the germline ends. The CDR3 reads CASSTLIGSNQPQHF. Written as DNA, the CDR3 is TGTGCCAGTAGTACCTTAATTGGCAGCAATCAGCCCCAGCATTTT.

The CDR3 loop is CASSSIPLAASTDTQYF. In DNA form, the CDR3 reads TGTGCCAGCAGTTCAATTCCACTAGCGGCTAGCACAGATACGCAGTATTTT. The chain couples TRBV2 to TRBJ2-3; 8 bases map to TRBD2. The germline V gene encodes CDR1 SNHLY and CDR2 FYNNEI. V lost 5 bases, J lost 0 bases, and 10 bases stayed unmatched. This CDR3 comprises 17 residues.

The chain joins TRBV18 to TRBJ1-1; a possible D gene is TRBD1 (5 bases). CDR1 KGHSH and CDR2 LQKENI come from the germline V gene. The V gene lost 8 bases and the J gene lost 3 bases, with 16 bases spanning the gap. This CDR3 is 14 amino acids long. The CDR3: CASRRGGGDTEAFF. In nucleotides, the CDR3 is TGTGCCAGCCGGCGGGGGGGAGGAGACACTGAAGCTTTCTTT.

The DNA of the CDR3 is TGTGCCAGCAGCGTAGGGTCGGGAGGTAGTAACAATGAGCAGTTCTTC. Translation gives CASSVGSGGSNNEQFF. The V and J genes are TRBV9 and TRBJ2-1; 7 bases map to TRBD2. The CDR3 runs to 16 residues. The germline CDR1 and CDR2 sequences are SGDLS and YYNGEE. V lost 0 bases, J lost 5 bases, and 8 bases stayed unmatched. Drawing the rest from reference TRBV9 and TRBJ2-1, the complete variable domain is DSGVTQTPKHLITATGQRVTLRCSPRSGDLSVYWYQQSLDQGLQFLIQYYNGEERAKGNILERFSAQQFPDLHSELNLSSLELGDSALYFCASSVGSGGSNNEQFFGPGTRLTVL.

The V gene is TRBV13, the J gene TRBJ2-7, with D uncertain. The CDR3 extends over 16 amino acids. The germline V gene has CDR1 PRHDT and CDR2 FYEKMQ (reference sequence). The ends were cut back, 0 bases at V and 0 bases at J, with 12 bases in the middle. The CDR3 coding sequence is TGTGCCAGCAGCTTAGGAGGAGACGGATCCTCCTACGAGCAGTACTTC. Protein sequence: CASSLGGDGSSYEQYF.

This chain links TRBV30 with TRBJ1-5; tentative D call: TRBD1 (5 bases). CDR1 is GTSNPN and CDR2 is SVGIG in the germline V gene (reference sequence). V lost 4 bases and J 2 bases, leaving 9 bases between the germline ends. The CDR3 has 13 residues. As DNA, the CDR3 is TGTGCCTGGACACAGGTCGGCAATCAGCCCCAGCATTTT. Protein product: CAWTQVGNQPQHF. Variable domain in full (rest from reference TRBV30 and TRBJ1-5): SQTIHQWPATLVQPVGSPLSLECTVEGTSNPNLYWYRQAAGRGLQLLFYSVGIGQISSEVPQNLSASRPQDRQFILSSKKLLLSDSGFYLCAWTQVGNQPQHFGDGTRLSIL.

The CDR3 reads CASRDRQGPVNIQYF. The CDR3 region has the DNA TGTGCCAGCAGGGACCGACAGGGACCGGTAAACATTCAGTACTTC. The chain links TRBV6-5 to TRBJ2-4; 7 bases match TRBD1. J was trimmed by 6 bases and V by 6 bases; bases with no gene match: 11. The CDR3 has 15 residues. Germline V gene data show CDR1 as MNHEY and CDR2 as SVGAGI.

About this clone itself: The sample carries other DNA sequences with the same CDR3. The chain is built from TRBV7-9 and TRBJ2-7, with TRBD1 matching over 9 bases. V dropped 3 bases and J dropped 3; count of bases not matched to a gene: 3. Germline V gives CDR1 SEHNR, CDR2 FQNEAQ (reference sequence). This CDR3 has 14 amino acids. As DNA, the CDR3 is TGTGCCAGCAGCTTGGGGACAGGGCTCTACGAGCAGTACTTC. Residues: CASSLGTGLYEQYF.

The chain recombines TRBV19 with TRBJ1-5; D unresolved. The germline V gene encodes CDR1 LNHDA and CDR2 SQIVND (reference sequence). The length of the CDR3 is 12 residues. The ends were cut back, 3 bases at V and 5 bases at J, with 5 bases in the middle. CDR3 region: CASSILYQPQHF. The CDR3 DNA sequence: TGTGCCAGTAGTATTTTATATCAGCCCCAGCATTTT.

V is TRBV5-6 and J is TRBJ2-5, with D possibly being TRBD2 (6 bases). Germline V CDR1 and CDR2: SGHDT, YYEEEE. The CDR3 extends over 15 amino acids. With 0 bases removed from V and 5 bases from J, the gap between germline ends came to 14 bases. CDR3 sequence reads: CASSLVWRESETQYF. The CDR3 DNA is TGTGCCAGCAGCTTGGTGTGGCGGGAATCGGAGACCCAGTACTTC.

This sequence joins TRBV3-1 (or the pseudogene TRBV3-2) and TRBJ1-5; 7 nucleotides line up with TRBD1. Germline CDR1 is LGHDT and CDR2 is YNNKEL (reference sequence). The J segment lost 11 bases and the V segment lost 0 bases, leaving 10 bases of the junction unmatched. This CDR3 is built from 15 residues. This CDR3 reads CASSQDFPRGRTQHF. The CDR3 region has the DNA TGTGCCAGCAGCCAAGATTTTCCCAGGGGGAGGACCCAGCATTTT.

The V gene is TRBV5-8, the J gene TRBJ2-2; 9 nucleotides align to TRBD2. The ends lost 2 bases at V and 1 base at J; junction bases unmatched: 9. This CDR3 region has 18 residues. Per the germline V gene, CDR1 is SGHTS and CDR2 is YDEGEE. DNA for the CDR3: TGTGCCAGCAGCTTCGGGGACCTGACTAGCGGGAACACCGGGGAGCTGTTTTTT. This codes for CASSFGDLTSGNTGELFF.

This chain uses TRBV11-3 with TRBJ1-2; the match to TRBD1 covers 9 bases. The CDR3 extends over 15 amino acids. Germline V gene sequence: CDR1 SGHNT, CDR2 YENEEA. The V segment lost 4 bases and the J segment 6 bases; nucleotides outside the gene matches: 9. Here the CDR3 DNA reads TGTGCCAGCAGCTCAACCGGGACAGGGACTCATGGCTACACCTTC. Its protein product is CASSSTGTGTHGYTF.

This rearrangement joins TRBV19 to TRBJ1-1; TRBD1 matches at 10 bases. With 5 bases clipped from V and 7 bases from J, the junction kept 13 bases outside the gene matches. The CDR3 extends over 16 amino acids. The germline V gene encodes CDR1 LNHDA and CDR2 SQIVND (reference sequence). The CDR3 coding sequence is TGTGCCAGTAGTGGCGGGACAGGGGACCCTCGGGTTGAAGCTTTCTTT. Translated, it gives CASSGGTGDPRVEAFF.

The CDR3 bases are TGTGCCAGCAGCGCCCCGGGACTCGGATACGAGCAGTACTTC. This codes for CASSAPGLGYEQYF. This sequence joins TRBV7-8 and TRBJ2-7, with D perhaps TRBD2 (6 bases). The germline CDR1 and CDR2 sequences are SGHVS and FQNEAQ. Trimming took off 5 bases at V and 4 bases at J, with 15 bases between the two ends. CDR3 length: 14 residues. The full variable domain, in which reference TRBV7-8 and TRBJ2-7 provide the parts outside the CDR3, is GAGVSQSPRYKVAKRGQDVALRCDPISGHVSLFWYQQALGQGPEFLTYFQNEAQLDKSGLPSDRFFAERPEGSVSTLKIQRTQQEDSAVYLCASSAPGLGYEQYFGPGTRLTVT.

V is TRBV19 and J is TRBJ1-5; TRBD1 matches at 7 bases. Germline V gene sequence: CDR1 LNHDA, CDR2 SQIVND (reference sequence). The CDR3 covers 18 residues. After removal of 7 bases from V and 6 bases from J, the junction contained 21 bases not matched to a gene. DNA for the CDR3: TGTGCCAGTACCCTCCTCCGACAGGGTACTTGGGTTGGTCAGCCCCAGCATTTT. Translating gives CASTLLRQGTWVGQPQHF.

The chain employs TRBV10-1 and TRBJ2-7, with D perhaps matching TRBD2 (5 bases). This CDR3 is built from 14 residues. V was pared by 0 bases and J by 3 bases, with 9 bases between. Germline V CDR1 and CDR2: WNHNN, SYGVQD (reference sequence). The DNA of the CDR3 is TGCGCCAGCAGTGAGTCGACGGGAAACTACGAGCAGTACTTC. This codes for CASSESTGNYEQYF.

The chain combines TRBV6-2 or TRBV6-3 with TRBJ2-1, with D hard to call. The ends were cut back, 2 bases at V and 3 bases at J, with 11 bases in the middle. The CDR3 contains 15 residues. Germline V gene data show CDR1 as MNHEY and CDR2 as SVGEGT. CDR3 loop: CASSYPRIGYNEQFF. CDR3 in DNA: TGTGCCAGCAGTTACCCCAGAATTGGCTACAATGAGCAGTTCTTC.

The chain links TRBV5-5 to TRBJ2-7; 7 bases agree with TRBD1. Germline CDR1 reads SGHKS; CDR2 reads YYEKEE (reference sequence). The CDR3 extends over 19 amino acids. V gave up 2 bases and J gave up 0 bases; unmatched junction bases: 17. CDR3 residues: CASSFYGEGAEKSSYEQYF. The DNA for the CDR3 is TGTGCCAGCAGCTTCTATGGAGAGGGGGCCGAAAAGTCCTCCTACGAGCAGTACTTC.